Below, 23 T cell receptor beta chains from the same sample are listed, as sequenced in a study of cytomegalovirus exposure and HLA in healthy donors. The primer mix had 60 Vbeta and 13 Jbeta primers. This table comes from immunoSEQ multiplex PCR, and its TCRdb copy is limited to in-frame clones, with some not included. The data hold around 100,000 clones, with 84% observed a single time. Source material: PBMCs. All receptors derive from a woman between 18 and 29 years old in good health and CMV-seropositive.

This clone was seen a few times. This chain connects TRBV5-1 to TRBJ1-5, with 8 bases identical to TRBD1. Germline CDR1 and CDR2: SGHRS and YFSETQ. The CDR3 has 16 residues. J lost 4 bases, V lost 0 bases, and 6 bases had no gene match. The CDR3 nucleotides read TGCGCCAGCAGCTTGGGGACCGGACAGGGTAATCAGCCCCAGCATTTT. This encodes CASSLGTGQGNQPQHF.

The V call is TRBV5-1, the J call TRBJ1-1; 9 bases are shared with TRBD1. Germline values: CDR1 SGHRS, CDR2 YFSETQ. The CDR3 length is 14 residues. With V trimmed by 0 bases and J by 4 bases, 1 base remained unmatched. The CDR3 DNA follows: TGCGCCAGCAGCTTGGAGACAGGGGGCACTGAAGCTTTCTTT. It yields the protein CASSLETGGTEAFF.

The J gene is TRBJ1-1, the V gene TRBV25-1, with D maybe TRBD1 (5 bases). The germline V gene has CDR1 MGHDK and CDR2 SYGVNS. The CDR3 sequence is 15 residues long. With 1 base removed from V and 5 bases from J, the gap between germline ends came to 14 bases. The CDR3: CASSESQWGGTEAFF. DNA of the CDR3: TGTGCCAGCAGTGAATCGCAGTGGGGGGGAACTGAAGCTTTCTTT.

This chain uses TRBV7-8 with TRBJ2-1; weak D call: TRBD2 (5 bases). Germline loops: CDR1 SGHVS, CDR2 FQNEAQ. V shed 3 bases and J shed 3 bases, with 12 bases lying between them. The CDR3 extends over 15 amino acids. CDR3 DNA: TGTGCCAGCAGCTTCAGGACTTATATCTACAATGAGCAGTTCTTC. It translates to CASSFRTYIYNEQFF. Looking up the rest from reference TRBV7-8 and TRBJ2-1 gives the full variable domain: GAGVSQSPRYKVAKRGQDVALRCDPISGHVSLFWYQQALGQGPEFLTYFQNEAQLDKSGLPSDRFFAERPEGSVSTLKIQRTQQEDSAVYLCASSFRTYIYNEQFFGPGTRLTVL.

This clone was picked up a small number of times. The CDR3 nucleotides are TGTGCCAGCAGCTTGGTGTCAGGGAATGGCTACACCTTC. It encodes CASSLVSGNGYTF. The V call is TRBV5-4, the J call TRBJ1-2; possibly TRBD1 for D (5 bases). Germline V gene sequence: CDR1 SGHNT, CDR2 YYREEE (reference sequence). The CDR3 is 13 residues long. With 0 bases removed from V and 6 bases from J, the gap between germline ends came to 9 bases.

V gene TRBV28 combines with J gene TRBJ2-7; D is possibly TRBD1 (5 bases). The germline V gene encodes CDR1 MDHEN and CDR2 SYDVKM. The V end lost 5 bases, the J end lost 4 bases, and 12 bases lay between the germline ends. This CDR3 has 13 residues. CDR3 DNA sequence: TGTGCCAGCAGTCCAGGGCCTACGTACGAGCAGTACTTC. Translated: CASSPGPTYEQYF.

The J gene is TRBJ1-2, the V gene TRBV27, with D unresolved. The CDR3 is 15 amino acids. V was clipped by 0 bases and J by 4 bases, with 12 bases between them. Germline values: CDR1 MNHEY, CDR2 SMNVEV (reference sequence). The CDR3 region is CASSLSGQAFYGYTF. The CDR3 bases are TGTGCCAGCAGTTTATCGGGCCAGGCGTTCTATGGCTACACCTTC.

The rearrangement joins TRBV5-1 to TRBJ2-1; 8 nucleotides align to TRBD2. Germline V gene lookup returns CDR1 SGHRS and CDR2 YFSETQ. The CDR3 length is 14 residues. Trimming at V came to 4 bases and at J to 7 bases, leaving 7 bases not matched to a gene. The CDR3 region has the DNA TGCGCCAGCAGCGTAGGGACTAGTCGGAATGAGCAGTTCTTC. Protein sequence: CASSVGTSRNEQFF.

The chain links TRBV29-1 to TRBJ2-7; TRBD1 is a possible D gene (6 bases). Trimming removed 5 bases at V and 1 base at J, with 15 bases between. This CDR3 has 14 amino acids. CDR1 is SQVTM and CDR2 is ANQGSEA in the germline V gene. This CDR3 is CSVFGTQGSYEQYF. The CDR3 nucleotides are TGCAGCGTTTTTGGGACCCAGGGGTCCTACGAGCAGTACTTC.

This chain links TRBV10-2 with TRBJ1-2, with TRBD1 identical over 9 bases. The CDR3 is 14 amino acids. V shed 2 bases, J shed 7 bases, and the junction held 5 bases outside the gene matches. Looked up from germline, CDR1 is WSHSY and CDR2 is SAAADI. The DNA for the CDR3 is TGCGCCAGCAGTGAGACAGGGGGCGCAGGTGGCTACACCTTC. This codes for CASSETGGAGGYTF.

The V and J genes are TRBV19 and TRBJ2-7; unclear D gene. The CDR3 has 13 amino acids. Germline lookup yields CDR1 LNHDA and CDR2 SQIVND (reference sequence). Trimming shortened V by 2 bases and J by 2 bases, and 7 bases separated the two germline ends. The CDR3 DNA follows: TGTGCCAGTAGTATATCCGACACCTACGAGCAGTACTTC. It yields the protein CASSISDTYEQYF.

The chain links TRBV19 to TRBJ2-3; TRBD2 aligns across 12 bases. From germline, CDR1 is LNHDA and CDR2 SQIVND (reference sequence). After removal of 7 bases from V and 5 bases from J, the junction contained 4 bases not matched to a gene. The CDR3 consists of 14 residues. CDR3 loop: CASTLAGGQDTQYF. The CDR3 DNA sequence: TGTGCCAGTACCCTAGCGGGGGGGCAAGATACGCAGTATTTT.

This clone was seen more than once but under ten times. The chain combines TRBV28 with TRBJ2-1, with 7 bases identical to TRBD2. Germline V gene lookup returns CDR1 MDHEN and CDR2 SYDVKM. The CDR3 spans 13 residues. The J segment lost 9 bases and the V segment lost 3 bases, leaving 5 bases of the junction unmatched. The CDR3 region has the DNA TGTGCCAGCAGTTTGTCTCGCGGGGGTGAGCAGTTCTTC. Encoded protein: CASSLSRGGEQFF.

This sequence joins TRBV5-1 and TRBJ1-4, with TRBD1 identical over 7 bases. The CDR3 runs 15 residues. Germline V gene lookup returns CDR1 SGHRS and CDR2 YFSETQ. V lost 0 bases to trimming and J lost 7 bases; unmatched junction nucleotides: 6. CDR3 in DNA: TGCGCCAGCAGCTTGGTGGGACAGCGCGTTGAAAAACTGTTTTTT. It is translated as CASSLVGQRVEKLFF.

V is TRBV29-1 and J is TRBJ2-3; TRBD2 matches 7 bases. V lost 6 bases, J lost 1 base, and 4 bases stayed unmatched. The germline gives CDR1 SQVTM, CDR2 ANQGSEA. The CDR3 is made up of 13 amino acids. CDR3 nucleotides: TGCAGCGTCGACCGGGGGGGCACAGATACGCAGTATTTT. Amino acids: CSVDRGGTDTQYF.

This clone was picked up one time. CDR3 sequence reads: CASSRPGGPGTDTQYF. The CDR3 bases are TGTGCCAGCAGCAGACCTGGTGGGCCGGGCACAGATACGCAGTATTTT. J is TRBJ2-3 and V is TRBV5-4; D unclear. Trimming left V 4 bases short and J 1 base short, with 16 bases between. This CDR3 has 16 amino acids. Germline values: CDR1 SGHNT, CDR2 YYREEE (reference sequence).

In DNA, the CDR3 is TGCGCCAGCAGCTTGGGGCTGACAGGGTCTTGGACCGGGGAGCTGTTTTTT. This gives the protein CASSLGLTGSWTGELFF. This rearrangement joins TRBV5-1 to TRBJ2-2; 7 bases line up with TRBD1. This CDR3 has 17 residues. The V gene's germline CDR1 is SGHRS and CDR2 YFSETQ. V was clipped by 0 bases and J by 5 bases; unmatched bases: 10.

The chain couples TRBV18 to TRBJ2-7, with 7 bases fitting TRBD1. V dropped 3 bases and J dropped 0; count of bases not matched to a gene: 8. This CDR3 comprises 16 residues. CDR1 KGHSH and CDR2 LQKENI come from the germline V gene. The CDR3 protein is CASSPAVQGSSYEQYF. The CDR3 bases are TGTGCCAGCTCACCTGCCGTACAGGGGAGCTCCTACGAGCAGTACTTC. Full variable domain (missing parts from reference TRBV18 and TRBJ2-7): NAGVMQNPRHLVRRRGQEARLRCSPMKGHSHVYWYRQLPEEGLKFMVYLQKENIIDESGMPKERFSAEFPKEGPSILRIQQVVRGDSAAYFCASSPAVQGSSYEQYFGPGTRLTVT.

The chain links TRBV4-1 to TRBJ1-1, with no clear D. Between the trimmed V and J ends, which lost 1 base and 1 base, there was a span of 7 bases. The CDR3 has 14 residues. The germline gives CDR1 MGHRA, CDR2 YSYEKL. CDR3 in DNA: TGCGCCAGCAGCCAAGGGGAGACGAACACTGAAGCTTTCTTT. As protein: CASSQGETNTEAFF.

The chain couples TRBV5-1 to TRBJ1-4, with no clear D. Looked up from germline, CDR1 is SGHRS and CDR2 is YFSETQ. V was pared by 4 bases and J by 8 bases, with 18 bases between. The CDR3 consists of 15 residues. The CDR3, as DNA: TGCGCCAGCAGCCCCGGACGGGATTTCCGCGAAAAACTGTTTTTT. Amino acids: CASSPGRDFREKLFF.

The V gene is TRBV15, the J gene TRBJ2-7; 7 bases align to TRBD1. With 5 bases clipped from V and 5 bases from J, the junction kept 6 bases outside the gene matches. CDR1 is LNHNV, CDR2 YYDKDF, per germline (reference sequence). The CDR3 contains 13 residues. The CDR3 spells CATSETGSDEQYF. In DNA, the CDR3 is TGTGCCACCAGCGAGACAGGGTCAGACGAGCAGTACTTC.

This clone has just a few counts. This sequence joins TRBV6-6 and TRBJ2-3; the D is unclear. V was pared by 6 bases and J by 3 bases, with 10 bases between. Germline V gene lookup returns CDR1 MNHNY and CDR2 SVGAGI (reference sequence). This CDR3 contains 13 residues. CDR3 in amino acids: CASSSTMTDTQYF. Written as DNA, the CDR3 is TGTGCCAGCAGCTCTACGATGACAGATACGCAGTATTTT.

CDR3: CASSKARRGTDYGYTF. DNA for the CDR3: TGCGCCAGCAGCAAAGCCCGACGGGGGACAGACTATGGCTACACCTTC. The chain employs TRBV5-1 and TRBJ1-2; TRBD1 matches at 7 bases. V was pared by 4 bases and J by 3 bases, with 12 bases of the junction left unmatched. CDR3 length: 16 residues. Germline values: CDR1 SGHRS, CDR2 YFSETQ.